This T cell receptor (beta chain) was sequenced during a study of CD4 T cells in relation to SARS-CoV-2 and coronaviruses. Findings and caveats of the study: Compared with monoreactive clones, crossreactive clones showed significantly weaker SARS-CoV-2 expansion. Each donor contributed either pre-pandemic or post-infection samples, not both.

V lost 5 bases and J lost 5; bases outside the gene matches: 18. The CDR3 consists of 20 residues. Germline lookup yields CDR1 SGHVS and CDR2 FQNEAQ. Uncultured naive and memory CD4+ T cells supplied DNA for deep TCR-beta sequencing. Clones were read by immunoSEQ multiplex PCR, and TCRdb kept only the in-frame ones, dropping some. The sample holds tens of thousands of clones; approximately 94% are singletons and the top ten take around 0.13%. Unexposed donor CD4+ T cells date from about 2010-2019, before the COVID-19 pandemic. Cryopreserved PBMCs were CD4-enriched, then split into naive and memory cells. Turning to this clone: The antigen is undetermined.

This chain links TRBV7-8 with TRBJ2-1, with 13 bases that match TRBD2. The TCR was taken from a human donor in good health. Sequenced sample: naive CD4+ T cells from PBMCs. Subset reported: naive CD4+ T cells isolated by negative enrichment. DNA for the CDR3: TGTGCCAGCAGCCCAAGACGGACTAGCGGGAGTACCCCTTTTGACAATGAGCAGTTCTTC. It yields the protein CASSPRRTSGSTPFDNEQFF.